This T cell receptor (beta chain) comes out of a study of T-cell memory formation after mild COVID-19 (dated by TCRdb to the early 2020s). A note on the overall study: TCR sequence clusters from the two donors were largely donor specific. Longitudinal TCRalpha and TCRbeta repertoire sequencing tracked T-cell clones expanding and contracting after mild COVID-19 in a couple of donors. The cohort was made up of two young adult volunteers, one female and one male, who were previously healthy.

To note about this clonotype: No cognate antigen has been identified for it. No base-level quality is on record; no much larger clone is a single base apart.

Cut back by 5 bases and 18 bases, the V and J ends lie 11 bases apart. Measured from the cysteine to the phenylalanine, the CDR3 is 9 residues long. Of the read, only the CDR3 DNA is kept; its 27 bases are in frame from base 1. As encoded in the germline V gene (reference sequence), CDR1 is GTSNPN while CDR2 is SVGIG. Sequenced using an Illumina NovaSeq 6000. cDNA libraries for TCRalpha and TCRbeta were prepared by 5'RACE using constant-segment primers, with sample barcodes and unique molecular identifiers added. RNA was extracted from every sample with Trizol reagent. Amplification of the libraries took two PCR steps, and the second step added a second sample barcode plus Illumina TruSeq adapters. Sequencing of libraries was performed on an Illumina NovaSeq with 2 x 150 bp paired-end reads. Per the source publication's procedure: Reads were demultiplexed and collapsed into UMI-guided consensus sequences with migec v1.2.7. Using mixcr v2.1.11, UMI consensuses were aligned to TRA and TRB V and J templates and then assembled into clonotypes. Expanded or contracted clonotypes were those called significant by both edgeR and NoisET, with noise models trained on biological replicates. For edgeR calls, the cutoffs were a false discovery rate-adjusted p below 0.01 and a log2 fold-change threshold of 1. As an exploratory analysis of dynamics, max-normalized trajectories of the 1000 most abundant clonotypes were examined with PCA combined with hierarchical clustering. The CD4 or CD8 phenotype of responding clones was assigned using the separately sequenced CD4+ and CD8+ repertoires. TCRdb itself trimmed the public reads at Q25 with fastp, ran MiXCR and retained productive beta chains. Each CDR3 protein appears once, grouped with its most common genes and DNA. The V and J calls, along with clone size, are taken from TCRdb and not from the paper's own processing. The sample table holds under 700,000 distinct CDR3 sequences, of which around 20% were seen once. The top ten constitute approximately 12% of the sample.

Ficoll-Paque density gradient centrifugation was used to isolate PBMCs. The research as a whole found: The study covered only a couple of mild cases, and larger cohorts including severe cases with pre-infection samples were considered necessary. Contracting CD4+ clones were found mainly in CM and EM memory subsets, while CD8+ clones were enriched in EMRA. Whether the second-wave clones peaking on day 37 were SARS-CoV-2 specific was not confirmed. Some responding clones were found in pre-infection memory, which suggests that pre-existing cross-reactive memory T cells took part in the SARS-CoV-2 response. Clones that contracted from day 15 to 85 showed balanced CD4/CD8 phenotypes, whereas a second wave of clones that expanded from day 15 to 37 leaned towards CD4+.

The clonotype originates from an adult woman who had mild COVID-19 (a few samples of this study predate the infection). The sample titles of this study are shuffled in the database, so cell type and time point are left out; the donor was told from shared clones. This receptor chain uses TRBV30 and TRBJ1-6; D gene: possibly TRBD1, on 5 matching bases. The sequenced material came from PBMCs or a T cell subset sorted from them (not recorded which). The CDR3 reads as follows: CAWGARPHF. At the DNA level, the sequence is TGTGCCTGGGGGGCCCGTCCCCACTTT.